This T cell receptor beta chain was recovered during a study of cytomegalovirus exposure and HLA in healthy donors. Whole-study findings and limits: Reportedly, diagnosis of cytomegalovirus status by the classifier showed high specificity and sensitivity. HLA alleles were associated with fewer than 20,000 TCR beta sequences in a later analysis at 0.05 false discovery rate. V- and J-gene trimming of TCR beta was linked (in a later analysis) to a missense DCLRE1C variant.

Germline CDR1 is SGDLS and CDR2 is YYNGEE. V dropped 0 bases and J dropped 2; count of bases not matched to a gene: 1. This CDR3 has 16 residues. Primers for the PCR totalled 60 Vbeta and 13 Jbeta. Study processing details: As a later analysis found, there were roughly 80 million unique TCR beta chains, of which roughly 11 million were shared. This table comes from immunoSEQ multiplex PCR, and its TCRdb copy is limited to in-frame clones, with some not included. V, J and clone size reflect that table, while D and trimming were determined from the DNA. The repertoire consists of 150,000 to 200,000 clones, with about 75% occurring once and the leading ten covering about 7.7%. Comment on this clone: The target antigen is unknown.

Sequenced sample: PBMCs. The TCR sequence derives from a woman in her thirties or forties in good health and CMV-seropositive. The chain links TRBV9 to TRBJ2-7; 14 bases line up with TRBD2. CDR3 sequence (DNA): TGTGCCAGCAGCGTAGGGACTAGCGGGAGGACCTACGAGCAGTACTTC. Protein: CASSVGTSGRTYEQYF.